These 23 T cell receptor beta chains share one sample of origin, sequenced in a study of control samples from healthy donors and cancer patients. The method was immunoSEQ multiplex PCR; TCRdb's version includes in-frame clones alone and lacks a portion of them. Of more than 65,000 clones listed, 80% to 90% are singletons. The sequenced sample consisted of PBMCs. The receptors here all came from a woman aged 55-70 years with head and neck cancer.

The sample holds one count of this clone. The V gene is TRBV7-3, the J gene TRBJ2-2; the match to TRBD2 covers 11 bases. The V gene's germline CDR1 is SGHTA and CDR2 FQGTGA. The CDR3 is 16 amino acids. Trimming at V came to 4 bases and at J to 0 bases, leaving 1 base not matched to a gene. CDR3: CASSWTSGPNTGELFF. The CDR3 DNA sequence: TGTGCCAGCAGCTGGACTAGCGGGCCGAACACCGGGGAGCTGTTTTTT.

The chain carries TRBV19 and TRBJ2-1, with a possible D match to TRBD2 (6 bases). CDR3 length: 15 amino acids. V was clipped by 4 bases and J by 2 bases, with 12 bases between them. Germline loops: CDR1 LNHDA, CDR2 SQIVND (reference sequence). DNA for the CDR3: TGTGCCAGTAGTACTATAGCGGATACCTACAATGAGCAGTTCTTC. It codes for CASSTIADTYNEQFF.

The chain couples TRBV2 to TRBJ2-7; tentative D call: TRBD1 (5 bases). V lost 4 bases, J lost 6 bases, and 13 bases lay in between. Germline values: CDR1 SNHLY, CDR2 FYNNEI. CDR3 size: 13 residues. The CDR3 nucleotides read TGTGCCAGCAGTGTTCCGAACAGGTTCGAGCAGTACTTC. Its translation is CASSVPNRFEQYF.

With respect to this clone: The junction does not match germline at one end; this may be a read error. This sequence joins TRBV18 and TRBJ2-2; D gene uncertain. This CDR3 is built from 14 residues. The germline CDR1 and CDR2 sequences are KGHSH and LQKENI. The CDR3 nucleotides read TGTGCCAGCTCACCAGTCCTAAGCACCCGGGAGCTGTTTTTT. This translates into CASSPVLSTRELFF. The full variable domain, completed using reference TRBV18 and TRBJ2-2, is NAGVMQNPRHLVRRRGQEARLRCSPMKGHSHVYWYRQLPEEGLKFMVYLQKENIIDESGMPKERFSAEFPKEGPSILRIQQVVRGDSAAYFCASSPVLSTRELFFGEGSRLTVL.

The J gene is TRBJ2-3, the V gene TRBV27; TRBD2 matches at 7 bases. The CDR3 runs 15 residues. Germline V lookup: CDR1 MNHEY, CDR2 SMNVEV (reference sequence). V trimming: 4 bases; J trimming: 0 bases; junction bases outside the gene matches: 4. The CDR3 nucleotides read TGTGCCAGCAGTTCGATACTAGCGAGCACAGATACGCAGTATTTT. It specifies CASSSILASTDTQYF.

The chain combines TRBV29-1 with TRBJ2-5; TRBD2 is a possible D gene (7 bases). CDR1 and CDR2 (germline): SQVTM, ANQGSEA. The CDR3 has 13 amino acids. V was cut by 5 bases and J by 7 bases, with 17 bases left in between. For the CDR3, the DNA is TGCAGCGTTATTGAGGGGGGGCAGGGGACCCAGTACTTC. This encodes CSVIEGGQGTQYF.

The chain has TRBV2 and TRBJ2-2, with 10 bases lining up with TRBD1. CDR1 SNHLY and CDR2 FYNNEI come from the germline V gene. The CDR3 length is 16 residues. Unmatched junction bases numbered 11, after V lost 7 bases and J lost 6 bases. CDR3 loop: CASTTGQGQRSGELFF. The CDR3 DNA reads as TGTGCCAGCACTACGGGACAGGGGCAAAGGTCCGGGGAGCTGTTTTTT.

In DNA, the CDR3 is TGTGCCAGCAGCATCGACAGGGGACCACATCAGCCCCAGCATTTT. Translating gives CASSIDRGPHQPQHF. The genes are TRBV6-5 and TRBJ1-5; TRBD1 matches 8 bases. There are 15 residues in the CDR3. Germline assignment: CDR1 MNHEY and CDR2 SVGAGI. J lost 5 bases, V lost 6 bases, and 9 bases had no gene match.

This clone was seen a handful of times. The chain has TRBV3-1 (or the pseudogene TRBV3-2) and TRBJ1-6; no clear D gene. V was shortened by 3 bases and J by 12 bases, with 12 bases between the two germline ends. The CDR3 runs to 13 residues. Germline lookup yields CDR1 LGHDT and CDR2 YNNKEL (reference sequence). CDR3 amino acids: CASSHERPEPLHF. The CDR3 DNA reads as TGTGCCAGCAGCCACGAACGGCCAGAACCCCTCCACTTT.

This CDR3 reads CASSEGLTASLSGELFF. The CDR3 nucleotides read TGTGCCAGCAGTGAAGGTCTGACAGCGTCCTTATCCGGGGAGCTGTTTTTT. V gene TRBV2 combines with J gene TRBJ2-2, with a tentative D call TRBD1 (5 bases). This CDR3 has 17 residues. Germline lookup yields CDR1 SNHLY and CDR2 FYNNEI. V lost 1 base and J lost 6, with 18 bases in between.

The chain couples TRBV3-1 (or the pseudogene TRBV3-2) to TRBJ1-1; 9 positions match TRBD1. Trimming removed 6 bases from V and 4 bases from J; junction bases left unmatched: 6. Germline V gene lookup returns CDR1 LGHDT and CDR2 YNNKEL (reference sequence). This CDR3 has 14 residues. The CDR3 DNA follows: TGTGCCAGCAGTAACAGGGGGCGGATCACTGAAGCTTTCTTT. Amino acids: CASSNRGRITEAFF.

V and J are TRBV5-1 and TRBJ2-4; D is possibly TRBD1 (5 bases). Germline V lookup: CDR1 SGHRS, CDR2 YFSETQ. The CDR3 consists of 18 residues. Trimming stripped 3 bases from V and 0 bases from J, with 19 bases between. In nucleotides, the CDR3 is TGCGCCAGCAGCTCACACGCGCGACAGACCATAGCCAAAAACATTCAGTACTTC. It codes for CASSSHARQTIAKNIQYF.

This chain links TRBV6-5 with TRBJ1-6, with a tentative D call TRBD1 (5 bases). With 10 bases removed from V and 7 bases from J, the gap between germline ends came to 17 bases. CDR3 size: 14 residues. CDR1 MNHEY and CDR2 SVGAGI come from the germline V gene. CDR3 amino acids: CATKNRQQNSPLHF. CDR3 nucleotide sequence: TGTGCCACCAAGAACAGGCAGCAGAATTCACCCCTCCACTTT.

The rearrangement links TRBV2 to TRBJ1-5; the D gene is possibly TRBD1 (5 bases). The germline V and J ends were trimmed by 1 base and 6 bases, with 10 bases remaining between them. Per the germline V gene, CDR1 is SNHLY and CDR2 is FYNNEI. This CDR3 has 14 residues. The CDR3 DNA sequence: TGTGCCAGCAGTGAAGGTCAGGACATTCAGCCCCAGCATTTT. Its translation is CASSEGQDIQPQHF.

The V gene is TRBV15, the J gene TRBJ2-7, with TRBD2 as a possible D gene (5 bases). CDR1 is LNHNV, CDR2 YYDKDF, per germline (reference sequence). This CDR3 has 14 amino acids. V lost 0 bases, J lost 4 bases, and 10 bases lay in between. CDR3 bases: TGTGCCACCAGCAGAGATCGGGGAAATTACGAGCAGTACTTC. Translation: CATSRDRGNYEQYF.

This clone was seen a single time. The chain recombines TRBV3-1 (or the pseudogene TRBV3-2) with TRBJ1-2; D call uncertain. This CDR3 comprises 16 residues. Trimming shortened V by 1 base and J by 0 bases, and 12 bases separated the two germline ends. CDR1 is LGHDT and CDR2 is YNNKEL in the germline V gene (reference sequence). In nucleotides, the CDR3 is TGTGCCAGCAGCCAAGGATCAAACAGAGCTAACTATGGCTACACCTTC. Translation gives CASSQGSNRANYGYTF.

The chain uses TRBV6-5 and TRBJ1-6, with D uncertain. Germline V gene data show CDR1 as MNHEY and CDR2 as SVGAGI. V lost 4 bases and J lost 1, with 8 bases in between. The CDR3 consists of 15 residues. This CDR3 reads CASSLNRSYNSPLHF. The DNA for the CDR3 is TGTGCCAGCAGTTTAAACAGATCCTATAATTCACCCCTCCACTTT.

This chain uses TRBV11-2 with TRBJ2-1, with 12 bases matching TRBD2. The germline V gene has CDR1 SGHAT and CDR2 FQNNGV. The CDR3 totals 15 residues. The V gene end was trimmed by 4 bases and the J gene end by 7 bases; junction bases not matched to a gene: 5. CDR3 residues: CASSSSGRDSNEQFF. CDR3 nucleotide sequence: TGTGCCAGCAGCTCTAGCGGGAGGGACAGTAATGAGCAGTTCTTC.

This sequence joins TRBV5-1 and TRBJ2-1; tentative D call: TRBD1 (5 bases). Deletions cut 4 bases from V and 4 bases from J, with 15 bases between. This CDR3 has 15 residues. CDR1 and CDR2 (germline): SGHRS, YFSETQ. The CDR3 protein is CASSQGVQVYNEQFF. Here the CDR3 DNA reads TGCGCCAGCAGCCAGGGCGTCCAAGTGTACAATGAGCAGTTCTTC.

The V and J genes are TRBV11-2 and TRBJ2-7; D possibly corresponds to TRBD1 (5 bases). This CDR3 has 16 residues. Germline CDR1 and CDR2: SGHAT and FQNNGV. Trimming removed 1 base at V and 5 bases at J, with 18 bases between. The CDR3 DNA sequence: TGTGCCAGCAGCTTAGTATCAGGTAGACAGTTACACGAGCAGTACTTC. It encodes CASSLVSGRQLHEQYF.

The chain combines TRBV4-1 with TRBJ2-3; no firm D call. Germline CDR1 is MGHRA and CDR2 is YSYEKL. Between the trimmed V and J ends, which lost 0 bases and 4 bases, there was a span of 2 bases. The CDR3 has 12 residues. CDR3 DNA: TGCGCCAGCAGCCAAGAGTCAGATACGCAGTATTTT. Protein sequence: CASSQESDTQYF.

The chain carries TRBV27 and TRBJ2-3; D unresolved. The germline CDR1 and CDR2 sequences are MNHEY and SMNVEV (reference sequence). Trimming stripped 8 bases from V and 0 bases from J, with 18 bases between. The CDR3 is 16 amino acids. This CDR3 reads CASRASWGLSTDTQYF. Here the CDR3 DNA reads TGTGCCAGCCGGGCTTCCTGGGGTCTTAGCACAGATACGCAGTATTTT.

In DNA form, the CDR3 reads TGTGCCAGCAGCTTTGTTAGTTGGGGTACTAGCGCCTACACAGATACGCAGTATTTT. This codes for CASSFVSWGTSAYTDTQYF. The V and J genes are TRBV12-1 and TRBJ2-3; the D segment call TRBD2 is taken from the table without a DNA check. TRBV12-1 is labeled a pseudogene. The CDR3 contains 19 residues.